This T cell receptor (beta chain) was sequenced for a study of blood T cells in healthy people across ages. The germline CDR1 and CDR2 sequences are SEHNR and FQNEAQ (reference sequence). V gave up 10 bases and J gave up 6 bases, with 21 bases separating them. CDR3 length equals 14 residues. The use of a sample-barcoded 5' primer and a J-beta primer mix characterized a second PCR of roughly 7 to 12 cycles. TCRdb redid the calling of the 5' RACE reads with MiXCR, one entry per CDR3 protein. The table includes under 1,100,000 distinct CDR3 sequences, about 23% detected once. Each individual donor underwent a draw of 8.5 to 10 milliliters of peripheral blood. This clonotype was seen just once. This sample also belongs to another study, concerning T cells of mothers and their children. This second study notes: cDNA synthesis used all extracted RNA, roughly 1.5 ug per 15 ul.

The clonotype was recovered from a girl aged 2 to 10 in good health. Input material: blood. This chain links TRBV7-9 with TRBJ1-2; D uncertain. The CDR3 DNA follows: TGTGCCACCACAGTCCCTTTCCAATGGAATGGCTACACCTTC. Translating gives CATTVPFQWNGYTF.